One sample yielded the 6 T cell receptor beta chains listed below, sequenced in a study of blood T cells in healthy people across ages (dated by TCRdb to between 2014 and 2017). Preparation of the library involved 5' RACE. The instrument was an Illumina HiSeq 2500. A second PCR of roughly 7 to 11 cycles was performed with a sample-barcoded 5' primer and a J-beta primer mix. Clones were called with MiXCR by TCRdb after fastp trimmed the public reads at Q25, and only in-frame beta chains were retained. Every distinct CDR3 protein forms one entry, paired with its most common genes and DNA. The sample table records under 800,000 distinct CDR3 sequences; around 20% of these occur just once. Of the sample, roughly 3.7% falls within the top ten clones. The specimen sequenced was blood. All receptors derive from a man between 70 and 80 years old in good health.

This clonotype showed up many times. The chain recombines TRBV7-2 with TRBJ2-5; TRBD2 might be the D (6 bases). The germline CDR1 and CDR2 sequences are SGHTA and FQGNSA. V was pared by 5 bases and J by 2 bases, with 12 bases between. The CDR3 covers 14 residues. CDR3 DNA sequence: TGTGCCAGCAGCAGACCCGGGGGACAAGAGACCCAGTACTTC. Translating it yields CASSRPGGQETQYF.

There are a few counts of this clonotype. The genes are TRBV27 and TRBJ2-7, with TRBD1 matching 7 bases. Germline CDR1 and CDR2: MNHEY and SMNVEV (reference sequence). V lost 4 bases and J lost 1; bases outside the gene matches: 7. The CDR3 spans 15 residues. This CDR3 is CASSSTGTASYEQYF. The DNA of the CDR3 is TGTGCCAGCAGTTCGACCGGGACAGCGTCCTACGAGCAGTACTTC.

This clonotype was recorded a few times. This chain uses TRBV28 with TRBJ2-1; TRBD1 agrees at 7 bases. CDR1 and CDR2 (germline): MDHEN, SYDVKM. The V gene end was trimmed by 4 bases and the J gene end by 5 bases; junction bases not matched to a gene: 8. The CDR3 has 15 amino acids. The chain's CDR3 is CASSSQGLGHNEQFF. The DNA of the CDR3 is TGTGCCAGCAGTTCACAGGGGTTGGGTCACAATGAGCAGTTCTTC.

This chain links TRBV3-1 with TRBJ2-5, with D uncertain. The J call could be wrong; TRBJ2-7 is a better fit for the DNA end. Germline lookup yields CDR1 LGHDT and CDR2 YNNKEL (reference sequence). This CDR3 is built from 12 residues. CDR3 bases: TGTGCCAGCAGCCAACTGTACTACGAGCAGTACTTC. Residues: CASSQLYYEQYF.

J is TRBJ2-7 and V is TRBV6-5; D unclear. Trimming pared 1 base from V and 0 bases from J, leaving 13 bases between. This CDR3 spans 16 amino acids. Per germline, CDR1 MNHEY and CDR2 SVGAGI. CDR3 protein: CASSYLTATSSYEQYF. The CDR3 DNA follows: TGTGCCAGCAGTTACTTAACAGCGACGAGCTCCTACGAGCAGTACTTC.

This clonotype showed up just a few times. CDR3 loop: CASSLNPQFHEQYF. The CDR3 bases are TGTGCCAGCAGCTTAAACCCACAGTTCCACGAGCAGTACTTC. The gene calls are TRBV11-2 and TRBJ2-7; D call uncertain. The CDR3 is 14 residues long. V lost 2 bases to trimming and J lost 5 bases, with 13 bases between them. Germline CDR1 and CDR2: SGHAT and FQNNGV. The whole variable domain, filled in from reference TRBV11-2 and TRBJ2-7, reads EAGVAQSPRYKIIEKRQSVAFWCNPISGHATLYWYQQILGQGPKLLIQFQNNGVVDDSQLPKDRFSAERLKGVDSTLKIQPAKLEDSAVYLCASSLNPQFHEQYFGPGTRLTVT.